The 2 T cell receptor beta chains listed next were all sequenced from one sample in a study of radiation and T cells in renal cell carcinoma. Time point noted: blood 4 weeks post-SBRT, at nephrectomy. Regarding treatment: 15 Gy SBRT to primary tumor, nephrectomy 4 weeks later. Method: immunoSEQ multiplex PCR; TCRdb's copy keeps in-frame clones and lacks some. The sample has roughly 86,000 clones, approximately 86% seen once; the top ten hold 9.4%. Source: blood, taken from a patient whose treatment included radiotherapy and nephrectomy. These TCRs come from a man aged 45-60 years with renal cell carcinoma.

The CDR3 protein is CASSQDQASKFF. In nucleotides, the CDR3 is TGCGCCAGCAGCCAAGATCAGGCTTCGAAGTTCTTC. The chain is built from TRBV4-3 and TRBJ2-1; no clear D. This CDR3 is 12 amino acids long. V was cut by 0 bases and J by 14 bases, with 11 bases left in between. Germline CDR1 is LGHNA and CDR2 is YSLEER.

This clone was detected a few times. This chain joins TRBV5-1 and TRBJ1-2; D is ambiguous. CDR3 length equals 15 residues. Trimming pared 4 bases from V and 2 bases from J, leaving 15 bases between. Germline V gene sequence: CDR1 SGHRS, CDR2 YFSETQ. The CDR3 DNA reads TGCGCCAGCAGCACCACTCTCGTCGGGAACTATGGCTACACCTTC. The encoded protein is CASSTTLVGNYGYTF. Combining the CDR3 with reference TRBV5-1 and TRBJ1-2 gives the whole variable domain KAGVTQTPRYLIKTRGQQVTLSCSPISGHRSVSWYQQTPGQGLQFLFEYFSETQRNKGNFPGRFSGRQFSNSRSEMNVSTLELGDSALYLCASSTTLVGNYGYTFGSGTRLTVV.